In this sample, the clone carrying this T cell receptor beta chain turned up a few times. The assay was immunoSEQ multiplex PCR, and TCRdb's table has in-frame clones only and misses some. The repertoire holds fewer than 500,000 clones, with less than 95% as singletons. These data originate in a study of Ad26.COV2.S vaccination and SARS-CoV-2 variants. The wider study: Once or twice, 56 days apart, Ad26.COV2.S was delivered intramuscularly.

This CDR3 contains 11 residues. V was clipped by 4 bases and J by 9 bases, with 11 bases between them. As to treatment: about 20 received Ad26.COV2.S at low or high dose, single or two shots; about 5 received placebo; per-sample allocation not given. Specimen acquisition occurred on day 63 following the initial vaccine or placebo injection. The sequence came from a person aged 18-65 years who received the Ad26.COV2.S COVID-19 vaccine or a placebo. The sequencing used peripheral blood, collected in a trial of Ad26.COV2.S vaccine versus placebo. The V and J genes are TRBV5-3 and TRBJ2-7; D is unresolved. TRBV5-3 qualifies as an ORF whose function is uncertain. In DNA form, the CDR3 reads TGTGCCAGAAGCCCTCCCAAAGGGCAGTACTTC. It is translated as CARSPPKGQYF.